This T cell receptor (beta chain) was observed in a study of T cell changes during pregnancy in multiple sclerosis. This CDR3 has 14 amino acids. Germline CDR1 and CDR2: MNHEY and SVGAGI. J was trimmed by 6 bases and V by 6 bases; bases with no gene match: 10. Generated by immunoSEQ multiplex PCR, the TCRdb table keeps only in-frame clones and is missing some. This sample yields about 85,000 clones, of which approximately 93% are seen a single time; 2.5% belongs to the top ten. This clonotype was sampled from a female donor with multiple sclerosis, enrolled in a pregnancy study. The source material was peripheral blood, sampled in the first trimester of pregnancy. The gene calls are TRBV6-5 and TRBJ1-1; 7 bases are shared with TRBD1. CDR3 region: CASSLKQGVSEAFF. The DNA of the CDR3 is TGTGCCAGCAGCCTCAAGCAGGGGGTCTCTGAAGCTTTCTTT.